This T cell receptor beta chain was found in a study of T-cell reconstitution after alpha-beta-depleted transplantation in children listed by TCRdb under 2016. With respect to the entire study: Using TCR repertoire profiling, the study followed T-cell immune reconstitution in a quantitative way in children after TCRalphabeta/CD19-depleted allogeneic hematopoietic cell transplantation.

Unmatched junction bases come to 5, with V trimmed by 3 bases and J by 0 bases. CDR1 is given as SGHTA and CDR2 as FQGNSA, both from the germline V gene. The CDR3 has 17 amino acids, counting the end cysteine and phenylalanine. Only the CDR3 portion is preserved as DNA: 51 bases, with reading frame beginning at the first base. The library was produced with PCR. Sequencing took place on an Illumina HiSeq 2500. TCR library preparation used molecular barcoding, with unique molecular identifiers applied to normalize quantification of the TCRbeta repertoire. TCRdb reanalyzed the raw reads on its own, using fastp at Q25 for trimming and MiXCR for clone calling, and kept in-frame beta chains. Each CDR3 protein gets just one entry, which takes the most common genes and DNA from the rows behind it. This sample gives approximately 640,000 distinct CDR3 sequences in total; approximately 17% of them show up just once. 1.1% of the sample is in the top ten clones.

This clonotype was detected ten times or more. Which antigen it targets is not known. No per-base quality is available; no much larger clone lies one base away. This TCR was sampled from a human donor who donated a stem cell graft to a child with acute myeloid leukemia. This chain joins TRBV7-2 to TRBJ1-6, with TRBD1 matching 7 junction bases. The starting material was PBMCs from the stem cell graft donor, obtained from the stem cell graft. The CDR3 in this case is CASSFGQASSYNSPLHF. The DNA is as follows: TGTGCCAGCAGCTTCGGACAGGCCAGCTCCTATAATTCACCCCTCCACTTT.